This note documents a single T cell receptor (beta chain) sequence. What it binds is unknown. The data were taken from a study of naive and memory T cell subsets. General study results and limits: Gini index rose across naive, CM, EM and EMRA in CD4 and CD8. Especially in CD8 cells, naive repertoires contained a few larger clonotypes, possibly CD45RA-re-expressing memory cells.

CDR1 and CDR2 (germline): SNHLY, FYNNEI. The ends were cut back, 7 bases at V and 6 bases at J, with 22 bases in the middle. The CDR3 contains 15 residues. Sequential positive selection took CD4 T cells first, then CD8 T cells. Cells stained for CD3, CD4, CD8, CD45RA, CD27 and viability were sorted into four CD45RA/CD27 subsets. Two oligonucleotides, mixed equimolar, formed the beta constant-region primer covering TRBC1 and TRBC2. TCRdb reprocessed the UMI-ligation and nested PCR reads with MiXCR, giving one entry per CDR3 protein. This table holds some 150,000 distinct CDR3 sequences, 15% to 20% found once.

The receptor was derived from a human donor in good health. The sample was naive CD4+ T cells from blood. V usage is TRBV2 and J usage is TRBJ2-7; D might be TRBD1 (7 bases). The DNA of the CDR3 is TGTGCCAGCACCCCCCTGGCAGGGGGGATCTTCGAGCAGTACTTC. It yields the protein CASTPLAGGIFEQYF.